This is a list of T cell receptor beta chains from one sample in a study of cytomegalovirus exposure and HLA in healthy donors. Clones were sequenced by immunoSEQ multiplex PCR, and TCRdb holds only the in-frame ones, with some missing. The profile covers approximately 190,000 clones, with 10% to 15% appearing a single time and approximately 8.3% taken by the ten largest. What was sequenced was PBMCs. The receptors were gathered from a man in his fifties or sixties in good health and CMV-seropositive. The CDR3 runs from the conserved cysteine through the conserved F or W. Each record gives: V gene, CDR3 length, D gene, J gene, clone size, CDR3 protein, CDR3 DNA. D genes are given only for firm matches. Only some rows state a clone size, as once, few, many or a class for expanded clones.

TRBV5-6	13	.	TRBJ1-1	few	CASSFSQGTEAFF	TGTGCCAGCAGCTTTTCCCAGGGTACTGAAGCTTTCTTT
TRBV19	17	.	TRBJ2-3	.	CASSPRGSRGSTDTQYF	TGTGCCAGTAGCCCTAGGGGGTCTCGCGGTAGCACAGATACGCAGTATTTT
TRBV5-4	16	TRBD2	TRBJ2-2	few	CASSPGLRGWTGELFF	TGTGCCAGCAGCCCCGGTCTGCGGGGGTGGACCGGGGAGCTGTTTTTT
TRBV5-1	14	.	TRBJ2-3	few	CASSGRLFTDTQYF	TGCGCCAGCAGTGGGAGGCTTTTCACAGATACGCAGTATTTT
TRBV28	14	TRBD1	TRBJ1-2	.	CASNPGQGNYGYTF	TGTGCCAGCAATCCGGGACAGGGAAACTATGGCTACACCTTC
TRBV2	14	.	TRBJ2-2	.	CASRFARGGGELFF	TGTGCCAGCAGGTTCGCACGGGGTGGCGGGGAGCTGTTTTTT
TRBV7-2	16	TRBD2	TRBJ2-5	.	CASSRGTSGGQETQYF	TGTGCCAGCAGCCGGGGGACTAGCGGGGGCCAAGAGACCCAGTACTTC
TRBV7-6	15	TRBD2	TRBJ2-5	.	CASSLTTGTSGTQYF	TGTGCCAGCAGCTTAACTACCGGGACTAGCGGGACCCAGTACTTC
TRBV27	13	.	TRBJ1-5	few	CASRGGINQPQHF	TGTGCCAGCCGGGGGGGGATCAATCAGCCCCAGCATTTT
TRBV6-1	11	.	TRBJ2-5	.	CALGARGTQYF	TGTGCCCTGGGGGCTAGGGGGACCCAGTACTTC
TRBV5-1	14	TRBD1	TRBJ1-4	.	CASNRQGAGEKLFF	TGCGCCAGCAATCGACAGGGGGCAGGGGAAAAACTGTTTTTT
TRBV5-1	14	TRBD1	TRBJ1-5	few	CASSLEGTEQPQHF	TGCGCCAGCAGCTTGGAGGGGACAGAACAGCCCCAGCATTTT
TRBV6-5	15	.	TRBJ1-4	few	CASSPHWGTNEKLFF	TGTGCCAGCAGTCCTCACTGGGGCACTAATGAAAAACTGTTTTTT
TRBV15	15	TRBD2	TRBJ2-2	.	CATSGGVWNTGELFF	TGTGCCACCAGCGGGGGGGTTTGGAACACCGGGGAGCTGTTTTTT
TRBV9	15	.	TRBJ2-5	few	CASSVWRGRQETQYF	TGTGCCAGCAGCGTATGGCGGGGCCGGCAAGAGACCCAGTACTTC
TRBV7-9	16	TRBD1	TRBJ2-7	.	CASSPTSGQGGGEQYF	TGTGCCAGCAGCCCGACGTCTGGACAGGGAGGAGGCGAGCAGTACTTC
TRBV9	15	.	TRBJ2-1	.	CASSVVGSEGNEQFF	TGTGCCAGCAGCGTAGTTGGTAGCGAGGGCAATGAGCAGTTCTTC
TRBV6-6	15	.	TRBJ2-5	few	CASSRPQGMRETQYF	TGTGCCAGCAGTCGCCCCCAGGGTATGAGGGAGACCCAGTACTTC
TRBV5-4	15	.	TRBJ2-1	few	CASNFVSNGYNEQFF	TGTGCCAGCAACTTCGTGTCTAACGGCTACAATGAGCAGTTCTTC
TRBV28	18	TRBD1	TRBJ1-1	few	CASSLPGQGAGENTEAFF	TGTGCCAGCAGTCTACCGGGACAGGGGGCGGGGGAGAACACTGAAGCTTTCTTT
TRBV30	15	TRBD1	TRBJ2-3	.	CAWSTGTGAGDTQYF	TGTGCCTGGTCGACTGGGACAGGGGCTGGAGATACGCAGTATTTT
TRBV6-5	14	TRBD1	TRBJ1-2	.	CASSPSRGSYGYTF	TGTGCCAGCAGTCCCTCCAGGGGGAGTTATGGCTACACCTTC
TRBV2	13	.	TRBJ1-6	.	CASNPGLLSPLHF	TGTGCCAGCAACCCAGGTCTACTTTCACCCCTCCACTTT
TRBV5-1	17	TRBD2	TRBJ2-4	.	CASSLLAGGTNLNIQYF	TGCGCCAGCAGCCTTTTAGCGGGGGGGACGAACCTAAACATTCAGTACTTC
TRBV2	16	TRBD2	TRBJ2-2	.	CASGLGAGGNTGELFF	TGTGCCAGCGGTTTAGGAGCGGGGGGGAACACCGGGGAGCTGTTTTTT
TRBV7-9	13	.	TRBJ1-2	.	CASSLGGNYGYTF	TGTGCCAGCAGCTTAGGCGGCAACTATGGCTACACCTTC
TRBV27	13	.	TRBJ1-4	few	CATSRGLNEKLFF	TGTGCCACCTCAAGGGGATTGAATGAAAAACTGTTTTTT
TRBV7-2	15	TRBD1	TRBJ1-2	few	CASSPRQGARYGYTF	TGTGCCAGCAGCCCCCGACAGGGGGCGAGGTATGGCTACACCTTC
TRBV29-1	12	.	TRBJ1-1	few	CSVGRQNTEAFF	TGCAGCGTTGGCAGGCAGAACACTGAAGCTTTCTTT
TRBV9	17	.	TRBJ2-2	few	CASSVVATKSLTGELFF	TGTGCCAGCAGCGTAGTAGCAACGAAATCCCTCACCGGGGAGCTGTTTTTT
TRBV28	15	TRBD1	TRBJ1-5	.	CASSSRQGPLSTQHF	TGTGCCAGCAGTTCTCGACAGGGCCCCCTTTCAACCCAGCATTTT
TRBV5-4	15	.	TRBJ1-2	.	CASSPADSFNYGYTF	TGTGCCAGCAGCCCCGCGGACAGTTTTAACTATGGCTACACCTTC
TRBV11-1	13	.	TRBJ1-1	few	CASSFDRNTEAFF	TGTGCCAGCAGCTTTGACAGGAACACTGAAGCTTTCTTT
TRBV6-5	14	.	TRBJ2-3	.	CASATSGGSDTQYF	TGTGCCAGCGCAACATCGGGCGGGTCAGATACGCAGTATTTT
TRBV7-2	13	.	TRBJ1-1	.	CASSSDTFTEAFF	TGTGCCAGCAGCTCGGACACTTTCACTGAAGCTTTCTTT
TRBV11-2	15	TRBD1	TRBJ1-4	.	CASSLRQGGNEKLFF	TGTGCCAGCAGTCTCAGACAGGGGGGAAATGAAAAACTGTTTTTT
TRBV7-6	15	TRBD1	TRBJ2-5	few	CASRSPGQGTETQYF	TGTGCCAGCAGGTCTCCGGGACAGGGGACAGAGACCCAGTACTTC
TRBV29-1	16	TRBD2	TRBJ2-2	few	CSVRGRGGPGTGELFF	TGCAGCGTCAGAGGGCGGGGGGGCCCGGGAACCGGGGAGCTGTTTTTT
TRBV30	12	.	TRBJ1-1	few	CAWTRLNTEAFF	TGTGCCTGGACTAGGTTGAACACTGAAGCTTTCTTT
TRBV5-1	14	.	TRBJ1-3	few	CASSLGGTGNTIYF	TGCGCCAGCAGCTTGGGAGGTACTGGAAACACCATATATTTT
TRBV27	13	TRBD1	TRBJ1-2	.	CASSQTGTYGYTF	TGTGCCAGCAGCCAGACAGGGACCTATGGCTACACCTTC
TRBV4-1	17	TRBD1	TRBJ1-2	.	CASSQDRQGAQDYGYTF	TGCGCCAGCAGCCAAGATCGACAGGGGGCGCAGGACTATGGCTACACCTTC
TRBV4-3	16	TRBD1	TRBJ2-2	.	CASSHRDRGGTGELFF	TGCGCCAGCAGCCACCGGGACAGGGGTGGAACCGGGGAGCTGTTTTTT
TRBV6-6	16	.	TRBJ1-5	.	CASSQPRPYSNQPQHF	TGTGCCAGCAGTCAACCTCGCCCCTATAGCAATCAGCCCCAGCATTTT
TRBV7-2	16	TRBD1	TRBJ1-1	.	CASSPGRGRKNTEAFF	TGTGCCAGCAGCCCAGGCAGGGGGAGAAAGAACACTGAAGCTTTCTTT